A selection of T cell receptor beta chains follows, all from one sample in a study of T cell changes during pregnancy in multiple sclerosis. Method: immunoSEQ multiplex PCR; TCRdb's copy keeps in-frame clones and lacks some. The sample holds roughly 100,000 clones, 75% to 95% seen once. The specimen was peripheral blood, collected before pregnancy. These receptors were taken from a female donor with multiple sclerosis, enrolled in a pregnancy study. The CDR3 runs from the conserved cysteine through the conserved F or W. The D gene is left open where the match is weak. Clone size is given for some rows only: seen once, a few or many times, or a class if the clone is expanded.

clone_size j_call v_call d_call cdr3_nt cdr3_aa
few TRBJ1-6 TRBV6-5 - TGTGCCAGCAGTTACACAGGGAACTCACCCCTCCACTTT CASSYTGNSPLHF
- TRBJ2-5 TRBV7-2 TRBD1 TGTGCCAGCAGCTTAGGGGACAGGGGATTTCTCCAAGAGACCCAGTACTTC CASSLGDRGFLQETQYF
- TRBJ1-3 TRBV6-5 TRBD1 TGTGCCAGCAGTCGACAGGGTTCTTATGGAAACACCATATATTTT CASSRQGSYGNTIYF
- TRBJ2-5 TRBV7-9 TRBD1 TGTGCCAGCAGTGGACAGGCCTCGGTGGCCCAGTACTTC CASSGQASVAQYF
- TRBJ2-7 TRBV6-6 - TGTGCCAGCAGTAAATCCCAGGGGAATCCCTACGAGCAGTACTTC CASSKSQGNPYEQYF
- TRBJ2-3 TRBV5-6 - TGTGCCAGCAGCTTGGAGACTTTCACAGATACGCAGTATTTT CASSLETFTDTQYF
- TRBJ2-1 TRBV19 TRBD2 TGTGCCAGTAGTATCGAGCAGCGGGGAGACAATGAGCAGTTCTTC CASSIEQRGDNEQFF
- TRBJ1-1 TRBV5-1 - TGCGCCAGCAGCTCCGACAGCACTGAAGCTTTCTTT CASSSDSTEAFF
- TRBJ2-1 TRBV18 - TGTGCCAGCTCACCACTTGGGGCCGAATACAATGAGCAGTTCTTC CASSPLGAEYNEQFF
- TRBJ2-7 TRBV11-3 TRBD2 TGTGCCAGCAGCTTGGGGGGGGACTACGAGCAGTACTTC CASSLGGDYEQYF
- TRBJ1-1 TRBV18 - TGTGCCAGCTCACCACCGGCAGGATCAAGGGAAGCTTTCTTT CASSPPAGSREAFF
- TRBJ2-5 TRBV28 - TGTGCCAGCAGTTTTATTTCGGGAGTAGGGACCCAGTACTTC CASSFISGVGTQYF
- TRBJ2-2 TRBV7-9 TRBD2 TGTGCCGGGAGGGGTTTGAACACCGGGGAGCTGTTTTTT CAGRGLNTGELFF
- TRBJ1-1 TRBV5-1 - TGCGCCAGCAGCTTGGGGGCGCAGAACACTGAAGCTTTCTTT CASSLGAQNTEAFF